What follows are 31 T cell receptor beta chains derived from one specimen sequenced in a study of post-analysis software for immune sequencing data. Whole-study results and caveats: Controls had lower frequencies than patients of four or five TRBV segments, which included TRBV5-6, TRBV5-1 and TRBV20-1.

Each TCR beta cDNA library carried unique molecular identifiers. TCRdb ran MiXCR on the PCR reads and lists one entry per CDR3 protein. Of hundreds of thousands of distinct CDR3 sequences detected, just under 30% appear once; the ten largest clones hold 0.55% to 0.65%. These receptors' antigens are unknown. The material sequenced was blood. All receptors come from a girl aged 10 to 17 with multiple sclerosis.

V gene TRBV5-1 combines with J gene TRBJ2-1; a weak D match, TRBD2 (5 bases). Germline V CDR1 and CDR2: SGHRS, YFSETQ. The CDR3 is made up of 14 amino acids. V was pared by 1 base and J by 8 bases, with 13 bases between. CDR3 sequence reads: CASSLISGMDEQFF. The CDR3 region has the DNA TGCGCCAGCAGCTTGATTTCCGGGATGGATGAGCAGTTCTTC.

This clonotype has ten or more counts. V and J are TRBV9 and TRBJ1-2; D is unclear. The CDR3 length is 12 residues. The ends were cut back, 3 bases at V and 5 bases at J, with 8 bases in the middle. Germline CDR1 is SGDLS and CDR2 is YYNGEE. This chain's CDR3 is CASSALHYGYTF. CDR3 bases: TGTGCCAGCAGCGCCCTCCATTATGGCTACACCTTC.

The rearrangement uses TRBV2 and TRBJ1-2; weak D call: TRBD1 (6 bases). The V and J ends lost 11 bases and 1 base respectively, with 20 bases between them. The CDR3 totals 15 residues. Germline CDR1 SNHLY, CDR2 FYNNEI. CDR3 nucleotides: TGTGCCGGACAGAAAGAAGACGTGGTTAACTATGGCTACACCTTC. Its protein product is CAGQKEDVVNYGYTF.

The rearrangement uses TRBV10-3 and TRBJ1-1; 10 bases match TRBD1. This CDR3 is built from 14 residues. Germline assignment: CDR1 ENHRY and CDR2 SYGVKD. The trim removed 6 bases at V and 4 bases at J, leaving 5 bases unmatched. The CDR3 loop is CAIRRDRGVTEAFF. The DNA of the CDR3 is TGTGCCATCAGGAGGGACAGGGGAGTCACTGAAGCTTTCTTT.

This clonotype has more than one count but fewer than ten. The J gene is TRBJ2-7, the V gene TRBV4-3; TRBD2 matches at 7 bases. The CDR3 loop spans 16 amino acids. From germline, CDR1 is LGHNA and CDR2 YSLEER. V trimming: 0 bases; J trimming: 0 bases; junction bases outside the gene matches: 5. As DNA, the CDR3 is TGCGCCAGCAGCCAAGAGATCGGGACTATCTCCTACGAGCAGTACTTC. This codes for CASSQEIGTISYEQYF.

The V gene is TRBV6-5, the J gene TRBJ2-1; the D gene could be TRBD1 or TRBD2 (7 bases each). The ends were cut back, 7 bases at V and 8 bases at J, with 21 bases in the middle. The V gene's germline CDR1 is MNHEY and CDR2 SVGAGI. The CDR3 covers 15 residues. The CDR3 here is CASTIQGGGVDEQFF. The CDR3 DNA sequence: TGTGCCAGCACTATCCAGGGGGGGGGGGTAGATGAGCAGTTCTTC.

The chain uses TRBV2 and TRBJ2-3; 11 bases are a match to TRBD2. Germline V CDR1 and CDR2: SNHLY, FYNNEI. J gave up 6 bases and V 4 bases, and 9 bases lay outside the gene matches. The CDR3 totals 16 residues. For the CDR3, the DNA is TGTGCCAGCAGTGCCAACCTAGCGGGGGGATGGGATACGCAGTATTTT. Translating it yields CASSANLAGGWDTQYF.

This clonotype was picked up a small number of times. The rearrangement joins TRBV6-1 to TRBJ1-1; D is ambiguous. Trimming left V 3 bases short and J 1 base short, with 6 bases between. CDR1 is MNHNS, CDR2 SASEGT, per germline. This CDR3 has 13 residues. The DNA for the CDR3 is TGTGCCAGCAGTGACGGGAGGAACACTGAAGCTTTCTTT. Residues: CASSDGRNTEAFF.

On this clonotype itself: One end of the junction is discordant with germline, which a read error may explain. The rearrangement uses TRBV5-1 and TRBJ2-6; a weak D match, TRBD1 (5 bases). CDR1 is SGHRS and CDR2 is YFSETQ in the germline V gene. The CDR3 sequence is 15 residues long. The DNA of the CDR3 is TGCGCCAGCAGCTTGGGAGTCAGTGGGGCCAACGTCCGGACTTTC. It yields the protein CASSLGVSGANVRTF.

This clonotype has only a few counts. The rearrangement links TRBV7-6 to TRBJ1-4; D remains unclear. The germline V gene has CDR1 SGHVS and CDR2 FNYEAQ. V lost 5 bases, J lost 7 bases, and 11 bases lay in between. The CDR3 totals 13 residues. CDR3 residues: CASSALAGEKLFF. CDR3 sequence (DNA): TGTGCCAGCAGCGCCTTGGCCGGTGAAAAACTGTTTTTT.

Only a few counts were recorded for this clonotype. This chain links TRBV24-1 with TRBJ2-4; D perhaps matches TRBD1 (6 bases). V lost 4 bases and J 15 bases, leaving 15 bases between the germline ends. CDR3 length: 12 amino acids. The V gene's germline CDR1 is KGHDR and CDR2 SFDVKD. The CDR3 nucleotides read TGTGCCACCAGTGACGGCAGGGGAGTCTGGTACTTC. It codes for CATSDGRGVWYF.

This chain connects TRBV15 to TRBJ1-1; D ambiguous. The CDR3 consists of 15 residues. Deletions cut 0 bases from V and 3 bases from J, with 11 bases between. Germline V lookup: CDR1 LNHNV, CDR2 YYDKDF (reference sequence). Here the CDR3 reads CATSRDSAGYTEAFF. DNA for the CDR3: TGTGCCACCAGCAGAGATTCGGCGGGGTACACTGAAGCTTTCTTT.

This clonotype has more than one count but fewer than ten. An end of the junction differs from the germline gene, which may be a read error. In DNA form, the CDR3 reads TGTGCCAGCACCTTAGGATCTTCCTCACCCTACGAGCAGTACTTC. This encodes CASTLGSSSPYEQYF. V is TRBV7-2 and J is TRBJ2-7, with D uncertain. Germline lookup yields CDR1 SGHTA and CDR2 FQGNSA. This CDR3 has 15 amino acids. The full variable domain, its missing parts supplied by reference TRBV7-2 and TRBJ2-7, is GAGVSQSPSNKVTEKGKDVELRCDPISGHTALYWYRQSLGQGLEFLIYFQGNSAPDKSGLPSDRFSAERTGGSVSTLTIQRTQQEDSAVYLCASTLGSSSPYEQYFGPGTRLTVT.

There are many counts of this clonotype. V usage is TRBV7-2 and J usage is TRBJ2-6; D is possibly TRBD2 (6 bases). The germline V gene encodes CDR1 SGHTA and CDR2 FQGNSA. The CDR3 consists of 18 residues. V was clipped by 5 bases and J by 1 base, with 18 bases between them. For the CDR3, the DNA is TGTGCCAGCAGCCTCTCCGGAGGAGGGGCATCTGGGGCCAACGTCCTGACTTTC. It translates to CASSLSGGGASGANVLTF.

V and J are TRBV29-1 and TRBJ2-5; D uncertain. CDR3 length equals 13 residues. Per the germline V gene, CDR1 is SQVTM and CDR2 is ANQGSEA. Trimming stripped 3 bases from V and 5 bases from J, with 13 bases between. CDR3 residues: CSVEFAGPETQYF. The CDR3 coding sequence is TGCAGCGTTGAGTTTGCTGGACCGGAGACCCAGTACTTC. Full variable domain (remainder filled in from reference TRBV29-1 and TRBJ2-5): SAVISQKPSRDICQRGTSLTIQCQVDSQVTMMFWYRQQPGQSLTLIATANQGSEATYESGFVIDKFPISRPNLTFSTLTVSNMSPEDSSIYLCSVEFAGPETQYFGPGTRLLVL.

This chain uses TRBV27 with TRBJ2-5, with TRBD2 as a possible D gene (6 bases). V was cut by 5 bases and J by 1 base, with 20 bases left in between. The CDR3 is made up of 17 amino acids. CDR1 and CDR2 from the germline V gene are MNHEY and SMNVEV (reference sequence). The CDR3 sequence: CASSPAHLWGLQETQYF. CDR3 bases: TGTGCCAGCAGTCCCGCCCATCTGTGGGGACTCCAAGAGACCCAGTACTTC.

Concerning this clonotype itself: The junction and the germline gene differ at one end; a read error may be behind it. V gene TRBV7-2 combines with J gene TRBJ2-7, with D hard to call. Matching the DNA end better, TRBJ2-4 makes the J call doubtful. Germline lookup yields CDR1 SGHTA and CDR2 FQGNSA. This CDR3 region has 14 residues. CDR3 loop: CASGLVGGPGIQYF. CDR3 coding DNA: TGTGCCAGCGGCTTAGTCGGCGGACCGGGCATTCAGTACTTC.

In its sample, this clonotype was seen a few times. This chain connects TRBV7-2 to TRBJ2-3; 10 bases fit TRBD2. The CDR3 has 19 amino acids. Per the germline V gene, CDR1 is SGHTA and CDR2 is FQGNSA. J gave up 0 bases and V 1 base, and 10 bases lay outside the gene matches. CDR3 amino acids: CASSLGLAGASPSTDTQYF. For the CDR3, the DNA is TGTGCCAGCAGCTTAGGTCTAGCGGGGGCCTCCCCCAGCACAGATACGCAGTATTTT.

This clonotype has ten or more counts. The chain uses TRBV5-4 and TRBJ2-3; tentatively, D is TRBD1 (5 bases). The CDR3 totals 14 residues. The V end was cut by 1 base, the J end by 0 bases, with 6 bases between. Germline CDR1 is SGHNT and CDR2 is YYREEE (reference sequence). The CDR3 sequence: CASSLTGSTDTQYF. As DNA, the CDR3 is TGTGCCAGCAGCTTGACAGGAAGCACAGATACGCAGTATTTT.

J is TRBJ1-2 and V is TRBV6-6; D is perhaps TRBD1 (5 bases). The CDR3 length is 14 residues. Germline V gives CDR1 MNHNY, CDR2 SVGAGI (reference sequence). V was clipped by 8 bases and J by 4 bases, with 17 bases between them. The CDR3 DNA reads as TGTGCCAGCCAAACGGCCGACAGAGCCTATGGCTACACCTTC. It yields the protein CASQTADRAYGYTF.

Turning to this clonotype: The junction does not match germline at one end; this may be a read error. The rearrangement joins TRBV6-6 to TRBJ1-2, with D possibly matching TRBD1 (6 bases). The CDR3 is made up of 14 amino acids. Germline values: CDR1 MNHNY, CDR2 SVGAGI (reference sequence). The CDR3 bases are TGTACCAGCAGTTACGAGCAGGGGAGCTATGGCTACACCTTC. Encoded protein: CTSSYEQGSYGYTF.

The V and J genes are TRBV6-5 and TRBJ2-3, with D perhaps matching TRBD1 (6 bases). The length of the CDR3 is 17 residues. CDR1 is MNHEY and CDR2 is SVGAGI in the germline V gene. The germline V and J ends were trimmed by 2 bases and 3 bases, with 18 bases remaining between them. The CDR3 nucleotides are TGTGCCAGCAGTTACGGGGCAGGGGTGGCTCATACAGATACGCAGTATTTT. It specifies CASSYGAGVAHTDTQYF.

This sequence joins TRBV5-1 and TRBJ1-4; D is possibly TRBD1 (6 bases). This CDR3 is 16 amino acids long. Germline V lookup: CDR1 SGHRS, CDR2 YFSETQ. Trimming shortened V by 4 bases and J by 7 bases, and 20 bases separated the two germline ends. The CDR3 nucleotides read TGCGCCAGCAGCACAGGGACCACGGCCCATCGTGAAAAACTGTTTTTT. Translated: CASSTGTTAHREKLFF.

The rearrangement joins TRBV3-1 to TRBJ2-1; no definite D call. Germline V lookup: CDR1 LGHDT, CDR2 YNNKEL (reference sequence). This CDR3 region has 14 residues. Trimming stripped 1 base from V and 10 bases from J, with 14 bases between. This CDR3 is CASSQGTWKGEQFF. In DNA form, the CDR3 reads TGTGCCAGCAGCCAAGGGACGTGGAAAGGGGAGCAGTTCTTC.

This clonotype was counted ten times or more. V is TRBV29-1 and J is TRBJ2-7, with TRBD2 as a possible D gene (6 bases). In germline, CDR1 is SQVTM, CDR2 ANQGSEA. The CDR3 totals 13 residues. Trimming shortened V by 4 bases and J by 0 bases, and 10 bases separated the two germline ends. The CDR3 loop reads CSVAGTGSYEQYF. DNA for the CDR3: TGCAGCGTTGCCGGGACTGGCTCCTACGAGCAGTACTTC.

The CDR3 sequence is CASKDPSPGTGGFGYTF. CDR3 in DNA: TGTGCCAGCAAAGACCCCTCGCCCGGGACAGGGGGCTTTGGCTACACCTTC. The rearrangement uses TRBV12-3 or TRBV12-4 and TRBJ1-2; the match to TRBD1 covers 12 bases. This CDR3 has 17 amino acids. J was trimmed by 7 bases and V by 7 bases; bases with no gene match: 16.

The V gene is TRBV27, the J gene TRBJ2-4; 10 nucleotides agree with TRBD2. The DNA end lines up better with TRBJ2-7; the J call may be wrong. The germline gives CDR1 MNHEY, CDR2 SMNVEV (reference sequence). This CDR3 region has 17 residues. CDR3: CASSFGPKAGGPYEQYF. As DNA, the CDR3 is TGTGCCAGCAGTTTCGGGCCAAAAGCGGGAGGGCCCTACGAGCAGTACTTC.

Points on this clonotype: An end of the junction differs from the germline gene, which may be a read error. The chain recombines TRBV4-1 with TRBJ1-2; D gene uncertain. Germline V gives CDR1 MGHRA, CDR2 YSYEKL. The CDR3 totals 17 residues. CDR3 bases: TGCGCCAGCAGCCAAGTGTCGGAAGCAGCCCATAACTACGGCTACACCTTC. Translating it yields CASSQVSEAAHNYGYTF.

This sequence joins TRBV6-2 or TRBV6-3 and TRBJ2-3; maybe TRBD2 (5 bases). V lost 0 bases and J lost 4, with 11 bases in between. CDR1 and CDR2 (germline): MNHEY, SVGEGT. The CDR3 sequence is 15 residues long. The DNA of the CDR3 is TGTGCCAGCAGTTACTCGTGGCGGGCCCCAGATACGCAGTATTTT. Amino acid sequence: CASSYSWRAPDTQYF.

In DNA form, the CDR3 reads TGCAGTGCTATTAGCAGTAGCTCCTACGAGCAGTACTTC. It codes for CSAISSSSYEQYF. The rearrangement uses TRBV20-1 and TRBJ2-7; no firm D call. Trimming stripped 4 bases from V and 0 bases from J, with 10 bases between. CDR1 and CDR2 from the germline V gene are DFQATT and SNEGSKA (reference sequence). The CDR3 sequence is 13 residues long.

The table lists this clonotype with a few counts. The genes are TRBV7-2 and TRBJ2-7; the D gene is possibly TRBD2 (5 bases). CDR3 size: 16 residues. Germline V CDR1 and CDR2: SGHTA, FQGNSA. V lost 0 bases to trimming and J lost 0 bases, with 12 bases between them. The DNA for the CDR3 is TGTGCCAGCAGCTTAGCCGTCGGACTGAGCTCCTACGAGCAGTACTTC. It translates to CASSLAVGLSSYEQYF.